A single sample gave rise to the 17 T cell receptor beta chains below, sequenced in a study of CD8 T cells in ankylosing spondylitis. TCRdb analysed the 5' RACE reads with MiXCR anew, one entry per CDR3 protein. The data contain under 300,000 distinct CDR3 sequences, roughly a tenth of them seen just once; the ten biggest clones take up 2% to 3%. Input material: blood, either unsorted or a sorted T cell fraction (not recorded which). The receptor source for this set is a male donor with ankylosing spondylitis or in good health (not recorded which).

This clonotype was counted only a few times. The chain recombines TRBV7-8 with TRBJ2-3; 10 bases agree with TRBD2. Germline V CDR1 and CDR2: SGHVS, FQNEAQ. The CDR3 loop spans 16 amino acids. The V gene end was trimmed by 1 base and the J gene end by 5 bases; junction bases not matched to a gene: 6. In DNA form, the CDR3 reads TGTGCCAGCAGCTTAGAGGCGAGCGGGGGGGAAGATACGCAGTATTTT. Translated, it gives CASSLEASGGEDTQYF.

This clonotype was seen many times. This chain joins TRBV12-3 or TRBV12-4 and TRBJ1-2; 9 nucleotides line up with TRBD1. After removal of 4 bases from V and 11 bases from J, the junction contained 5 bases not matched to a gene. This CDR3 comprises 12 residues. The CDR3 DNA is TGTGCCAGCAGTTACAGGGGGCGAGGTTACACCTTC. Residues: CASSYRGRGYTF.

This clonotype was observed many times. V gene TRBV12-3 or TRBV12-4 combines with J gene TRBJ2-7; the D gene is possibly TRBD1 (6 bases). Trimming removed 6 bases from V and 2 bases from J, with 14 bases in between. CDR3 size: 14 residues. The CDR3: CASSLSGTTYEQYF. In DNA, the CDR3 is TGTGCCAGCAGCTTATCCGGGACAACCTACGAGCAGTACTTC.

This clonotype was detected only a few times. The J gene is TRBJ2-5, the V gene TRBV3-1, with TRBD2 matching 14 bases. From germline, CDR1 is LGHDT and CDR2 YNNKEL (reference sequence). Unmatched junction bases numbered 19, after V lost 11 bases and J lost 5 bases. The CDR3 covers 18 residues. DNA of the CDR3: TGTGCCTCCTGCCAAGATCGCGGGACTAGCGGGAGCGGCGAGACCCAGTACTTC. The encoded protein is CASCQDRGTSGSGETQYF.

V and J are TRBV6-2 or TRBV6-3 and TRBJ2-1; D not certain. Between the trimmed V and J ends, which lost 5 bases and 8 bases, there was a span of 10 bases. The germline gives CDR1 MNHEY, CDR2 SVGEGT. CDR3 length equals 12 residues. This chain's CDR3 is CASSAGLYEQFF. CDR3 DNA sequence: TGTGCCAGCAGTGCAGGATTATATGAGCAGTTCTTC.

This clonotype was seen at least ten times. The chain uses TRBV6-2 or TRBV6-3 and TRBJ2-6; tentatively, D is TRBD1 (5 bases). The CDR3 totals 15 residues. Germline-derived CDR1 and CDR2 are MNHEY and SVGEGT. V gave up 2 bases and J gave up 0 bases, with 5 bases separating them. For the CDR3, the DNA is TGTGCCAGCAGTTACCAGGGCTCTGGGGCCAACGTCCTGACTTTC. It encodes CASSYQGSGANVLTF.

The sample holds many counts of this clonotype. This rearrangement joins TRBV20-1 to TRBJ2-1; 10 positions match TRBD2. CDR3 length: 14 amino acids. J was trimmed by 3 bases and V by 5 bases; bases with no gene match: 4. Germline loops: CDR1 DFQATT, CDR2 SNEGSKA (reference sequence). The CDR3 nucleotides read TGCAGTGCTCCGGGACTAGCGCACTACAATGAGCAGTTCTTC. Its translation: CSAPGLAHYNEQFF.

This clonotype came up once. This may be a read error, as it is one base from a much larger clone. The chain is built from TRBV20-1 and TRBJ2-5; TRBD2 matches at 9 bases. After removal of 2 bases from V and 1 base from J, the junction contained 14 bases not matched to a gene. CDR1 and CDR2 (germline): DFQATT, SNEGSKA (reference sequence). The CDR3 loop spans 18 amino acids. CDR3 in amino acids: CSARLFRLAGLAQETQYF. The CDR3 coding sequence is TGCAGTGCTAGACTCTTTCGACTCGCGGGACTAGCCCAAGAGACCCAGTACTTC.

This clonotype was picked up many times. The CDR3 nucleotides are TGTGCCAGCAGCTCCGGACAGCCCTTTAACACCGGGGAGCTGTTTTTT. It encodes CASSSGQPFNTGELFF. The gene calls are TRBV5-8 and TRBJ2-2, with a tentative D call TRBD1 (6 bases). The CDR3 consists of 16 residues. The germline V gene encodes CDR1 SGHTS and CDR2 YDEGEE. Between the trimmed V and J ends, which lost 3 bases and 2 bases, there was a span of 14 bases.

This clonotype has ten or more counts. The CDR3 reads CASSLGPRNTEAFF. The CDR3 DNA reads as TGTGCCAGCAGTTTGGGCCCGCGAAACACTGAAGCTTTCTTT. The chain combines TRBV27 with TRBJ1-1; no firm D call. Germline CDR1 and CDR2: MNHEY and SMNVEV (reference sequence). Trimming took off 3 bases at V and 2 bases at J, with 10 bases between the two ends. The CDR3 contains 14 residues.

This clonotype was seen a handful of times. V and J are TRBV30 and TRBJ2-5; D gene ambiguous. CDR3 length: 12 residues. Germline V gene lookup returns CDR1 GTSNPN and CDR2 SVGIG (reference sequence). V shed 1 base and J shed 5 bases, with 8 bases lying between them. CDR3 in DNA: TGTGCCTGGAGTGAAAGTTTGGAGACCCAGTACTTC. Translated, it gives CAWSESLETQYF.

This clonotype came up many times. The V gene is TRBV5-1, the J gene TRBJ2-5, with D perhaps TRBD2 (6 bases). The germline V and J ends were trimmed by 2 bases and 2 bases, with 13 bases remaining between them. This CDR3 has 15 residues. The germline gives CDR1 SGHRS, CDR2 YFSETQ. In nucleotides, the CDR3 is TGCGCCAGCAGCTTAGGTAGCGGAACACAAGAGACCCAGTACTTC. Its translation: CASSLGSGTQETQYF.

This clonotype has a handful of counts. The chain combines TRBV7-7 with TRBJ2-5, with D hard to call. Trimming pared 0 bases from V and 2 bases from J, leaving 10 bases between. Per germline, CDR1 SSHAT and CDR2 FNYEAQ (reference sequence). The CDR3 has 15 amino acids. The CDR3 here is CASSLAPGPQETQYF. For the CDR3, the DNA is TGTGCCAGCAGCTTAGCCCCCGGACCACAAGAGACCCAGTACTTC.

This clonotype was counted many times. The rearrangement joins TRBV20-1 to TRBJ2-3, with 9 bases that match TRBD2. Germline assignment: CDR1 DFQATT and CDR2 SNEGSKA (reference sequence). This CDR3 comprises 17 residues. V was clipped by 3 bases and J by 6 bases; unmatched bases: 16. The CDR3 protein is CSASPLTSGIGRDTQYF. CDR3 nucleotides: TGCAGTGCTAGTCCCCTGACTAGCGGTATCGGTCGGGATACGCAGTATTTT.

J is TRBJ2-2 and V is TRBV10-1; the match to TRBD1 covers 7 bases. V trimming: 6 bases; J trimming: 0 bases; junction bases outside the gene matches: 4. This CDR3 has 15 residues. Germline lookup yields CDR1 WNHNN and CDR2 SYGVQD (reference sequence). In nucleotides, the CDR3 is TGCGCCAGCAGCCTGCAGGGGGCGAACACCGGGGAGCTGTTTTTT. Protein sequence: CASSLQGANTGELFF.

This clonotype was observed many times. The chain couples TRBV29-1 to TRBJ2-1; 7 bases are a match to TRBD1. The CDR3 is 14 amino acids. Germline CDR1 SQVTM, CDR2 ANQGSEA. Trimming removed 4 bases from V and 5 bases from J; junction bases left unmatched: 8. This CDR3 reads CSVVLWTGNNEQFF. The DNA of the CDR3 is TGCAGCGTTGTACTCTGGACAGGTAACAATGAGCAGTTCTTC.

This clonotype has a count of ten or more. The CDR3 DNA reads TGCAGTGCCCCGTACGAAGCGGGCCCCCAAGAGACCCAGTACTTC. Protein sequence: CSAPYEAGPQETQYF. The chain joins TRBV20-1 to TRBJ2-5, with D perhaps matching TRBD2 (6 bases). Germline assignment: CDR1 DFQATT and CDR2 SNEGSKA (reference sequence). Trimming took off 6 bases at V and 1 base at J, with 18 bases between the two ends. The CDR3 extends over 15 amino acids.